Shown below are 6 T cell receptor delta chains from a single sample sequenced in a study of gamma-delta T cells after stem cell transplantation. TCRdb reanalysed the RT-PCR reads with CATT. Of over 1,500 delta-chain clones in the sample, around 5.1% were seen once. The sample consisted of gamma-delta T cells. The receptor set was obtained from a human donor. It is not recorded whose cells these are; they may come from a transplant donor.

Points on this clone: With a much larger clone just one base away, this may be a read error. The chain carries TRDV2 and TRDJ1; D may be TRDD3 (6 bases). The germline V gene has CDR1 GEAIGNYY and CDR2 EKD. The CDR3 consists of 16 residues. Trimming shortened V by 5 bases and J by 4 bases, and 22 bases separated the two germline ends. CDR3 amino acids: CACGNLGPGAHDKLIF. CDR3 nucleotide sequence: TGTGCCTGTGGCAACCTGGGGCCGGGGGCCCACGATAAACTCATCTTT.

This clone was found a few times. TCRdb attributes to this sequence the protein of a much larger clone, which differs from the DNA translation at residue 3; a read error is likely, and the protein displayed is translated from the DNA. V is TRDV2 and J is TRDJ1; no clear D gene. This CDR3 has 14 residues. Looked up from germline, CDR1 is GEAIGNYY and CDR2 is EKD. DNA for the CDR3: TGTGCCCGTGACACCCTCGCAAACACCGATAAACTCATCTTT. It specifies CARDTLANTDKLIF.

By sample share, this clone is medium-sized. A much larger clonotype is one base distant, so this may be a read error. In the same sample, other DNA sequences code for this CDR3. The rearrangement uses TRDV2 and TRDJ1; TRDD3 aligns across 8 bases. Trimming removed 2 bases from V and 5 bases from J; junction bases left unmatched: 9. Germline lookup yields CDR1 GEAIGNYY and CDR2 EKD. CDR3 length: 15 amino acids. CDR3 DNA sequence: TGTGCCTGTGACATACTGGGGGCTTTTGATGATAAACTCATCTTT. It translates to CACDILGAFDDKLIF.

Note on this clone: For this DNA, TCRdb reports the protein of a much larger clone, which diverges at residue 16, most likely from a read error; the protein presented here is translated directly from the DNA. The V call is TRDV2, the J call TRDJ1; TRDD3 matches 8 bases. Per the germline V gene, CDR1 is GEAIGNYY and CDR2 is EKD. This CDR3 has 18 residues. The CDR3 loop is CACDPLMLGDEDTDKFIF. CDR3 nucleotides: TGTGCCTGTGACCCCTTAATGCTGGGGGACGAAGACACCGATAAATTCATCTTT.

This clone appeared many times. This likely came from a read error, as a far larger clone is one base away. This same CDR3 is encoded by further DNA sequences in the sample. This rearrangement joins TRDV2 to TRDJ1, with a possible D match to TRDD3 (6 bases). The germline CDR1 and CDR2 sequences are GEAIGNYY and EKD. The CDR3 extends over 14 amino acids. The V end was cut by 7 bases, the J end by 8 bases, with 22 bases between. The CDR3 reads CACDGLGQQSKLIF. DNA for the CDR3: TGTGCCTGCGACGGACTGGGACAACAATCCAAACTCATCTTT.

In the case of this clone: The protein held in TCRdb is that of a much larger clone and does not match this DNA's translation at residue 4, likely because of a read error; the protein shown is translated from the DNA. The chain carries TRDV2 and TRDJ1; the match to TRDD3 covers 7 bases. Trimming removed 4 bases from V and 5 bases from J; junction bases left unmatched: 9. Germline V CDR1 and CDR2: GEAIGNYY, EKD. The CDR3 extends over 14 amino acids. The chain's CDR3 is CACDSLGASDKLIF. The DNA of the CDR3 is TGTGCCTGTGATTCCCTGGGGGCTTCTGATAAACTCATCTTT.